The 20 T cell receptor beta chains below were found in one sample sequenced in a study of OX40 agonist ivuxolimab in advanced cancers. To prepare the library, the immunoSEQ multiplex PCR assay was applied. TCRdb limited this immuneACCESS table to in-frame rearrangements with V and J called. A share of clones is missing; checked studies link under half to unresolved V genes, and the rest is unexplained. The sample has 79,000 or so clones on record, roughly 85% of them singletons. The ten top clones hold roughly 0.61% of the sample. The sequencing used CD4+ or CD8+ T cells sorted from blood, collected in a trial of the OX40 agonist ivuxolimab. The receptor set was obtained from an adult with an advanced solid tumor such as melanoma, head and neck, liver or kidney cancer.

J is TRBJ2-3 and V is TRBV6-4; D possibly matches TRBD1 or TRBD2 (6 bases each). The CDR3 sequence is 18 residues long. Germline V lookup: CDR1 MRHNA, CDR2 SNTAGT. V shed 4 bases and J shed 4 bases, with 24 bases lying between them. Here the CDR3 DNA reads TGTGCCAGCAGTGGCCCCACGGGGGCTAAAGATAGGTCAGATACGCAGTATTTT. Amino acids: CASSGPTGAKDRSDTQYF.

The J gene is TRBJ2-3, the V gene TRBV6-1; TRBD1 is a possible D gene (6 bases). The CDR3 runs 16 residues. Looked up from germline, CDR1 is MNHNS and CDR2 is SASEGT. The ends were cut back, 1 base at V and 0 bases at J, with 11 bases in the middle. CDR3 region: CASSEGGTSSTDTQYF. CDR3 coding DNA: TGTGCCAGCAGTGAAGGAGGGACATCGAGCACAGATACGCAGTATTTT.

DNA for the CDR3: TGCAGCGTACGACAGGGGCGGGACTATGGCTACACCTTC. As protein: CSVRQGRDYGYTF. V usage is TRBV29-1 and J usage is TRBJ1-2; 8 nucleotides line up with TRBD1. J was trimmed by 3 bases and V by 6 bases; bases with no gene match: 6. The CDR3 is 13 residues long. The germline CDR1 and CDR2 sequences are SQVTM and ANQGSEA. Full variable domain (rest looked up from reference TRBV29-1 and TRBJ1-2): SAVISQKPSRDICQRGTSLTIQCQVDSQVTMMFWYRQQPGQSLTLIATANQGSEATYESGFVIDKFPISRPNLTFSTLTVSNMSPEDSSIYLCSVRQGRDYGYTFGSGTRLTVV.

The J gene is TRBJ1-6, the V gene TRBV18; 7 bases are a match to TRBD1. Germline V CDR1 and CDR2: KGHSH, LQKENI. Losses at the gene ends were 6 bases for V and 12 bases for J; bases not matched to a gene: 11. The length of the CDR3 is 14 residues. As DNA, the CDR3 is TGTGCCAGCTCGCCCACAGACAGGGTTCGACCCCTCCACTTT. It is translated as CASSPTDRVRPLHF.

The CDR3 sequence: CASSESGPIENTIYF. The CDR3 DNA sequence: TGTGCCAGCAGTGAATCTGGACCGATTGAAAACACCATATATTTT. The chain is built from TRBV2 and TRBJ1-3; D gene uncertain. Deletions cut 2 bases from V and 6 bases from J, with 14 bases between. This CDR3 has 15 amino acids. Germline CDR1 and CDR2: SNHLY and FYNNEI. Complete variable domain (other parts from reference TRBV2 and TRBJ1-3): EPEVTQTPSHQVTQMGQEVILRCVPISNHLYFYWYRQILGQKVEFLVSFYNNEISEKSEIFDDQFSVERPDGSNFTLKIRSTKLEDSAMYFCASSESGPIENTIYFGEGSWLTVV.

CDR3 bases: TGTGCCAGCAGCTTAGACCTCAGGCTATTAGAGACCCAGTACTTC. It is translated as CASSLDLRLLETQYF. V is TRBV7-9 and J is TRBJ2-5; D is unresolved. The CDR3 runs 15 residues. Germline CDR1 SEHNR, CDR2 FQNEAQ (reference sequence). V was pared by 1 base and J by 4 bases, with 13 bases between.

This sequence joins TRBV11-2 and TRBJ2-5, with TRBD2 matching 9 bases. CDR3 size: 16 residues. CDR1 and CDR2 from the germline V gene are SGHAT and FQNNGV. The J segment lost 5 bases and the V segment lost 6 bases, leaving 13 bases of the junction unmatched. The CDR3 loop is CASSIGVAGAGETQYF. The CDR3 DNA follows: TGTGCCAGCAGTATCGGGGTAGCGGGGGCGGGGGAGACCCAGTACTTC.

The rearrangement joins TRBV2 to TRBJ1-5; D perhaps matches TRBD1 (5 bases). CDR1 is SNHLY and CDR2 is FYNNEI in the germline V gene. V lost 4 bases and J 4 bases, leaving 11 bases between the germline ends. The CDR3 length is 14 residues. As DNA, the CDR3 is TGTGCCAGCAGTGTTCGCTGGGGGAATCAGCCCCAGCATTTT. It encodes CASSVRWGNQPQHF.

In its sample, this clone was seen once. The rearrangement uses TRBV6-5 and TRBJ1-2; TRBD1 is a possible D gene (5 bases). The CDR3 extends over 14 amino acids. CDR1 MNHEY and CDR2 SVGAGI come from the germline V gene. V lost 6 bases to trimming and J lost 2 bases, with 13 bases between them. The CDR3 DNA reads TGTGCCAGCAGATCAACCGCAGGGAACTATGGCTACACCTTC. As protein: CASRSTAGNYGYTF.

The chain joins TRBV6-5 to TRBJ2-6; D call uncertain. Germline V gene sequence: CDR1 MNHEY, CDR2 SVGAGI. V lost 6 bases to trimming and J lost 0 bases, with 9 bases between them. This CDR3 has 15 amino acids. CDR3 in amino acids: CASRDPASGANVLTF. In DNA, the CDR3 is TGTGCCAGCAGGGACCCAGCCTCTGGGGCCAACGTCCTGACTTTC.

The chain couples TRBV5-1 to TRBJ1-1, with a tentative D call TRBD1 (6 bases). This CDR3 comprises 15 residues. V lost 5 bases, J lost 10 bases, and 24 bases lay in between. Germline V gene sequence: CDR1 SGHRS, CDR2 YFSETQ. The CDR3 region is CASRREGGGVGRAFF. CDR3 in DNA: TGCGCCAGCAGACGGGAGGGAGGGGGAGTGGGTAGAGCTTTCTTT.

The CDR3 bases are TGTGCCAGTACTCCGGGTGAGGGCCTCGGGCCCCAGTACTTC. This codes for CASTPGEGLGPQYF. The rearrangement uses TRBV19 and TRBJ2-5; D perhaps matches TRBD2 (5 bases). The V end lost 7 bases, the J end lost 9 bases, and 21 bases lay between the germline ends. CDR1 LNHDA and CDR2 SQIVND come from the germline V gene (reference sequence). CDR3 length equals 14 residues.

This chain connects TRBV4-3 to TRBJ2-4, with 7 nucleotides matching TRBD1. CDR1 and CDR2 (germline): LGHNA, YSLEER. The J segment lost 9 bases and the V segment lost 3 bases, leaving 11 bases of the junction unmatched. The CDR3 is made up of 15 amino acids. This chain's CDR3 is CASSQENRGEGIQYF. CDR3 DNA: TGCGCCAGCAGCCAGGAAAACAGGGGAGAGGGCATTCAGTACTTC.

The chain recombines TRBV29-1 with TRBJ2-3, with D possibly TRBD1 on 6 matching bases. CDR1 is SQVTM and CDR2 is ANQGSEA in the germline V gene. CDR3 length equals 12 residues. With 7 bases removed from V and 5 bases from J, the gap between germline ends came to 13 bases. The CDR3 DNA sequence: TGCAGCGCCGACCCGACAGGAGATACGCAGTATTTT. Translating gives CSADPTGDTQYF.

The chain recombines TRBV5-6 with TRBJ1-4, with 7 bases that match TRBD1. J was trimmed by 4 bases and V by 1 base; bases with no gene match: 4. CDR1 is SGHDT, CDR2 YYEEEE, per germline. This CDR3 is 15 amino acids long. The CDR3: CASSLSGGDNEKLFF. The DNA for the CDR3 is TGTGCCAGCAGCTTGTCAGGGGGAGATAATGAAAAACTGTTTTTT. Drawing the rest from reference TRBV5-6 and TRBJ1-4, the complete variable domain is DAGVTQSPTHLIKTRGQQVTLRCSPKSGHDTVSWYQQALGQGPQFIFQYYEEEERQRGNFPDRFSGHQFPNYSSELNVNALLLGDSALYLCASSLSGGDNEKLFFGSGTQLSVL.

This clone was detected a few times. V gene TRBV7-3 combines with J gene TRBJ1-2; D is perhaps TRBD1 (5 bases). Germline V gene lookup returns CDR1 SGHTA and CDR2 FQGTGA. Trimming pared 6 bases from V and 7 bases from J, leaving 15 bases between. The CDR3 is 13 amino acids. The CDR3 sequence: CASRPPGHPGYTF. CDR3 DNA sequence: TGTGCCAGCAGACCGCCAGGGCACCCTGGCTACACCTTC.

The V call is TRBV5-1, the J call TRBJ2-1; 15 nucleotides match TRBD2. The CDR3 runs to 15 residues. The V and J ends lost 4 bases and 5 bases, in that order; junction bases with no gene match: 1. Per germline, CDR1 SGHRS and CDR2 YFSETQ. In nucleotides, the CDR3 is TGCGCCAGCAGCGGACTAGCGGGGGGGAACAATGAGCAGTTCTTC. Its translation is CASSGLAGGNNEQFF.

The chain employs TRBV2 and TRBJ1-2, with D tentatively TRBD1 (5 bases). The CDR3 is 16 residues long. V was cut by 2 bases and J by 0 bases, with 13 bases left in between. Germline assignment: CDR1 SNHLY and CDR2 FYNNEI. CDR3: CASSEQGSLSNYGYTF. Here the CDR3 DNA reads TGTGCCAGCAGTGAACAGGGCTCCCTGTCTAACTATGGCTACACCTTC.

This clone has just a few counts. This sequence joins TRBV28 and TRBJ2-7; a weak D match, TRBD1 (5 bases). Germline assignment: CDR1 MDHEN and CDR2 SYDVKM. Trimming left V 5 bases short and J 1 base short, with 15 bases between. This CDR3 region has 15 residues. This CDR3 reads CASSPPIGASYEQYF. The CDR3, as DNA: TGTGCCAGCAGTCCGCCCATTGGGGCGTCCTACGAGCAGTACTTC.

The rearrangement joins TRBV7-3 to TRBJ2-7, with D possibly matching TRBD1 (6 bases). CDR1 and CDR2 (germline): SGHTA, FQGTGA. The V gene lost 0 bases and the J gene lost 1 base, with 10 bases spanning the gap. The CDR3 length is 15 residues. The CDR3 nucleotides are TGTGCCAGCAGCTTAACGAGGGACACGTCCTACGAGCAGTACTTC. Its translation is CASSLTRDTSYEQYF. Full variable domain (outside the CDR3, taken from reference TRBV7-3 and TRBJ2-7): GAGVSQTPSNKVTEKGKYVELRCDPISGHTALYWYRQSLGQGPEFLIYFQGTGAADDSGLPNDRFFAVRPEGSVSTLKIQRTERGDSAVYLCASSLTRDTSYEQYFGPGTRLTVT.